The 14 T cell receptor beta chains below were found in one sample sequenced in a study of identical twins' blood T cells. From the 5' RACE reads, TCRdb called clonotypes with MiXCR, one entry per CDR3 protein. Of 350,000 to 450,000 distinct CDR3 sequences listed, roughly 30% are singletons. The sample comprised PBMCs. The source of these receptors is a woman between 18 and 55 years old in good health.

This clonotype was observed a few times. In DNA, the CDR3 is TGTGCCAGCAGGGACAGGGGTACCGGGGAGCTGTTTTTT. Translating it yields CASRDRGTGELFF. The rearrangement joins TRBV25-1 to TRBJ2-2; 9 nucleotides align to TRBD1. Trimming removed 6 bases from V and 5 bases from J; junction bases left unmatched: 1. The CDR3 consists of 13 residues. Germline CDR1 and CDR2: MGHDK and SYGVNS. The entire variable domain, with the rest obtained from reference TRBV25-1 and TRBJ2-2, is as follows: EADIYQTPRYLVIGTGKKITLECSQTMGHDKMYWYQQDPGMELHLIHYSYGVNSTEKGDLSSESTVSRIRTEHFPLTLESARPSHTSQYLCASRDRGTGELFFGEGSRLTVL.

This clonotype was picked up a small number of times. J is TRBJ2-7 and V is TRBV15; D possibly matches TRBD1 or TRBD2 (5 bases each). Germline values: CDR1 LNHNV, CDR2 YYDKDF (reference sequence). V was cut by 0 bases and J by 3 bases, with 12 bases left in between. The CDR3 sequence is 15 residues long. The CDR3 region is CATSRDKGSYYEQYF. The CDR3 DNA reads as TGTGCCACCAGCAGAGATAAGGGGAGTTACTACGAGCAGTACTTC.

The chain has TRBV12-5 and TRBJ2-3; no reliable D call. V dropped 5 bases and J dropped 4 bases, with 7 bases sitting between them. The germline CDR1 and CDR2 sequences are LGHNT and FRNRAP. The CDR3 has 12 amino acids. The CDR3 region has the DNA TGTGCTAGTGGTCGGACCGCAGATACGCAGTATTTT. Its protein product is CASGRTADTQYF.

The sample holds a few counts of this clonotype. The J gene is TRBJ2-1, the V gene TRBV7-8; possibly TRBD1 or TRBD2 for D (5 bases each). In germline, CDR1 is SGHVS, CDR2 FQNEAQ. Trimming pared 3 bases from V and 10 bases from J, leaving 16 bases between. This CDR3 is 14 amino acids long. CDR3 bases: TGTGCCAGCAGCTTGCAGGGTTCCTCGGGGGAGCAGTTCTTC. This sequence encodes CASSLQGSSGEQFF.

This clonotype was recorded a few times. This rearrangement joins TRBV27 to TRBJ1-1; D not resolved. The length of the CDR3 is 15 residues. Germline V gene sequence: CDR1 MNHEY, CDR2 SMNVEV (reference sequence). The V end lost 6 bases, the J end lost 0 bases, and 14 bases lay between the germline ends. Here the CDR3 reads CASRETDGLNTEAFF. The CDR3 nucleotides read TGTGCCAGCAGAGAGACGGACGGCTTGAACACTGAAGCTTTCTTT.

The chain recombines TRBV20-1 with TRBJ2-1; D is unresolved. V was trimmed by 3 bases and J by 0 bases, leaving 9 bases between them. The CDR3 spans 14 residues. Germline CDR1 and CDR2: DFQATT and SNEGSKA (reference sequence). This CDR3 reads CSASRLGSYNEQFF. CDR3 coding DNA: TGCAGTGCTAGTAGGCTTGGCTCCTACAATGAGCAGTTCTTC.

This clonotype has a count of ten or more. The chain uses TRBV6-1 and TRBJ2-6; D remains ambiguous. The germline V and J ends were trimmed by 1 base and 0 bases, with 1 base remaining between them. Germline CDR1 MNHNS, CDR2 SASEGT. The CDR3 is made up of 14 amino acids. The DNA of the CDR3 is TGTGCCAGCAGTGAAGTCTCTGGGGCCAACGTCCTGACTTTC. It encodes CASSEVSGANVLTF.

A few counts support this clonotype. The rearrangement joins TRBV13 to TRBJ1-2, with a weak D call TRBD1 (6 bases). There are 14 residues in the CDR3. V was cut by 4 bases and J by 2 bases, with 11 bases left in between. Germline V CDR1 and CDR2: PRHDT, FYEKMQ (reference sequence). In nucleotides, the CDR3 is TGTGCCAGCAGCTACGGACAGCTAAACTATGGCTACACCTTC. It yields the protein CASSYGQLNYGYTF.

This clonotype showed up just a few times. The chain has TRBV12-3 or TRBV12-4 and TRBJ2-3; no firm D call. Trimming removed 5 bases at V and 0 bases at J, with 12 bases between. CDR3 length: 15 amino acids. The CDR3 nucleotides read TGTGCCAGCAGTACGGACGGCCGCAGCACAGATACGCAGTATTTT. Its translation: CASSTDGRSTDTQYF.

This clonotype has more than one count but fewer than ten. The rearrangement links TRBV20-1 to TRBJ2-7; possibly TRBD1 or TRBD2 for D (5 bases each). V was pared by 6 bases and J by 2 bases, with 17 bases between. The germline gives CDR1 DFQATT, CDR2 SNEGSKA (reference sequence). This CDR3 is 14 amino acids long. This chain's CDR3 is CSANRRDGTYEQYF. In nucleotides, the CDR3 is TGCAGTGCAAACCGTCGGGACGGCACCTACGAGCAGTACTTC.

The genes are TRBV5-1 and TRBJ2-4, with D perhaps TRBD1 or TRBD2 (5 bases each). The CDR3 contains 14 residues. V was shortened by 6 bases and J by 8 bases, with 18 bases between the two germline ends. Germline assignment: CDR1 SGHRS and CDR2 YFSETQ. As DNA, the CDR3 is TGCGCCAGCACAATGAGGGGAGTCGGTGACATTCAGTACTTC. Translating it yields CASTMRGVGDIQYF.

DNA for the CDR3: TGCAGTGCTAGAGATCTCACTAGCGGCACAGATACGCAGTATTTT. It codes for CSARDLTSGTDTQYF. V usage is TRBV20-1 and J usage is TRBJ2-3; 7 bases align to TRBD2. This CDR3 spans 15 amino acids. Germline V gene lookup returns CDR1 DFQATT and CDR2 SNEGSKA (reference sequence). With 0 bases clipped from V and 1 base from J, the junction kept 4 bases outside the gene matches.

This clonotype was detected ten times or more. The V gene is TRBV7-2, the J gene TRBJ1-5; D gene ambiguous. The CDR3 totals 13 residues. CDR1 is SGHTA, CDR2 FQGNSA, per germline. V shed 6 bases and J shed 1 base, with 7 bases lying between them. The CDR3, as DNA: TGTGCCAGCAGTTTGAGAAGCAATCAGCCCCAGCATTTT. Translated: CASSLRSNQPQHF.

V and J are TRBV15 and TRBJ1-5; 7 positions agree with TRBD1. V gave up 5 bases and J gave up 4 bases; unmatched junction bases: 5. Germline V gene sequence: CDR1 LNHNV, CDR2 YYDKDF (reference sequence). There are 14 residues in the CDR3. The CDR3 DNA reads as TGTGCCACCAGCGGCAGGGGGAAGAATCAGCCCCAGCATTTT. Protein sequence: CATSGRGKNQPQHF.